The rows below give T cell receptor beta chains drawn from one sample of a study of T cell responses to AZD1222 COVID-19 vaccine. The assay was immunoSEQ multiplex PCR, and TCRdb's table has in-frame clones only and misses some. The top ten clones hold 2.4% of a sample with 75,000 to 100,000 clones, roughly 89% of them seen once. The sequences come from peripheral blood, collected on day 0 of AZD1222 vaccination. These receptors were taken from an adult in good health. CDR3s include the opening cysteine and the closing phenylalanine or tryptophan. Each record gives: D gene, clone size, J gene, V gene, CDR3 DNA, CDR3 protein. D genes are given only for firm matches. Clone size is shown for a subset of rows, as once, few, many or a class of expanded clone.

d_gene: -; abundance: -; j_gene: TRBJ1-5; v_gene: TRBV12-5; CDR3nt: TGTGCTAGTGGTTTCTCTGGTCAGCCCCAGCATTTT; CDR3aa: CASGFSGQPQHF
d_gene: -; abundance: once; j_gene: TRBJ2-2; v_gene: TRBV7-3; CDR3nt: TGTGCCAGCAGCTTACTACCCTTCCGGGAGCTGTTTTTT; CDR3aa: CASSLLPFRELFF
d_gene: -; abundance: -; j_gene: TRBJ1-1; v_gene: TRBV19; CDR3nt: TGTGCCAGTAGTCCGGGACTTATGAACACTGAAGCTTTCTTT; CDR3aa: CASSPGLMNTEAFF
d_gene: -; abundance: -; j_gene: TRBJ2-7; v_gene: TRBV3-1/TRBV3-2; CDR3nt: TGTGCCAGCAGACGCGGGCCTGGACCCTACGAGCAGTACTTC; CDR3aa: CASRRGPGPYEQYF
d_gene: TRBD1; abundance: -; j_gene: TRBJ1-2; v_gene: TRBV6-5; CDR3nt: TGTGCCAGCAGGCGGGACAGAGAAAACTATGGCTACACCTTC; CDR3aa: CASRRDRENYGYTF
d_gene: -; abundance: -; j_gene: TRBJ2-7; v_gene: TRBV6-1; CDR3nt: TGTGCCAGCAGTGAACAAGAGCCGAGAAGCTCCTACGAGCAGTACTTC; CDR3aa: CASSEQEPRSSYEQYF
d_gene: -; abundance: -; j_gene: TRBJ1-6; v_gene: TRBV30; CDR3nt: TGTGCCTGGAGCCGCGGGGGTTATAATTCACCCCTCCACTTT; CDR3aa: CAWSRGGYNSPLHF
d_gene: -; abundance: once; j_gene: TRBJ2-2; v_gene: TRBV5-4; CDR3nt: TGTGCCAGCAGCCTGGACGCACTAGACGGGGAGCTGTTTTTT; CDR3aa: CASSLDALDGELFF
d_gene: -; abundance: -; j_gene: TRBJ2-7; v_gene: TRBV7-8; CDR3nt: TGTGCCAGCAGGGTTCCAGGGGTCTGGGAGCAGTACTTC; CDR3aa: CASRVPGVWEQYF
d_gene: TRBD1; abundance: once; j_gene: TRBJ2-3; v_gene: TRBV20-1; CDR3nt: TGCAGTGCTAGTCGACAGGGGGCCACAGATACGCAGTATTTT; CDR3aa: CSASRQGATDTQYF
d_gene: -; abundance: -; j_gene: TRBJ1-6; v_gene: TRBV7-9; CDR3nt: TGTGCCAGCAGCCCAAGGGCATCACCCCTCCACTTT; CDR3aa: CASSPRASPLHF
d_gene: TRBD1; abundance: once; j_gene: TRBJ1-1; v_gene: TRBV18; CDR3nt: TGTGCCAGCTCAACCGGGACAGGGCTTGAGGTCACTGAAGCTTTCTTT; CDR3aa: CASSTGTGLEVTEAFF
d_gene: -; abundance: few; j_gene: TRBJ2-3; v_gene: TRBV5-1; CDR3nt: TGCGCCAGCAGCTTCGGGGGATTTAGCACAGATACGCAGTATTTT; CDR3aa: CASSFGGFSTDTQYF
d_gene: -; abundance: -; j_gene: TRBJ1-2; v_gene: TRBV2; CDR3nt: TGTGCCAGCAGTGAAGAAGGGACGGGGAATGGCTACACCTTC; CDR3aa: CASSEEGTGNGYTF